This T cell receptor beta chain was documented in a study of shared clonotypes between healthy human individuals. Study-level results: With a few donors compared, 5% to 5.5% of naive CD4 clonotypes were shared. Memory subsets generally showed smaller estimated richness than naive subsets did.

The authors loaded roughly 200 ng DNA, some 32,000 T cell genomes, into sorted-subset replicate PCRs. Assay: immunoSEQ multiplex PCR; the TCRdb copy retains only in-frame clones and omits some. The profile shows hundreds of thousands of clones, around 72% of them singletons. Within Nashville, Tennessee resided all donors, each a Caucasian adult. This clone was picked up a small number of times. Its antigen is still unknown. The material sequenced was memory CD4+ T cells sorted from blood. As for subset: CD45RA-negative fraction. This sequence originates from a woman younger than 45 in good health.

This CDR3 reads CASLPGLGGGANVLTF. In nucleotides, the CDR3 is TGTGCCAGCCTTCCTGGCCTAGGCGGTGGGGCCAACGTCCTGACTTTC. The J gene is TRBJ2-6, the V gene TRBV27; D is unclear. V lost 8 bases and J 3 bases, leaving 17 bases between the germline ends. Germline assignment: CDR1 MNHEY and CDR2 SMNVEV (reference sequence). There are 16 residues in the CDR3.